Below are 19 T cell receptor beta chains sequenced from a single sample in a study of shared T cell receptors in the human thymus. This table comes from immunoSEQ multiplex PCR, and its TCRdb copy is limited to in-frame clones, with some not included. This table has hundreds of thousands of clones, roughly 88% appearing once. These data were likewise used in another study, on human thymus T cells.

Sequencing input: thymocytes. The source is a boy under two years old with a congenital heart defect.

The J gene is TRBJ2-7, the V gene TRBV20-1; possible D gene TRBD1, 5 bases. V was trimmed by 3 bases and J by 10 bases, leaving 10 bases between them. CDR3 length equals 10 residues. Per germline, CDR1 DFQATT and CDR2 SNEGSKA (reference sequence). The chain's CDR3 is CSARVGPQYF. The CDR3 nucleotides read TGCAGTGCTAGGGTGGGGCCCCAGTACTTC.

The chain uses TRBV4-1 and TRBJ2-1; TRBD2 aligns across 14 bases. V shed 1 base, J shed 3 bases, and the junction held 5 bases outside the gene matches. Germline values: CDR1 MGHRA, CDR2 YSYEKL. The CDR3 runs to 18 residues. For the CDR3, the DNA is TGCGCCAGCAGCCAAGGACTAGCGGGAGGGTTTTACTACAATGAGCAGTTCTTC. Its protein is CASSQGLAGGFYYNEQFF.

The J gene is TRBJ2-7, the V gene TRBV7-9; D uncertain. Germline-derived CDR1 and CDR2 are SEHNR and FQNEAQ (reference sequence). The CDR3 length is 15 residues. Trimming stripped 1 base from V and 2 bases from J, with 12 bases between. CDR3 in amino acids: CASSLGGPEAYEQYF. CDR3 sequence (DNA): TGTGCCAGCAGCTTAGGAGGTCCAGAGGCCTACGAGCAGTACTTC.

The chain joins TRBV9 to TRBJ1-2; the match to TRBD1 covers 7 bases. The V and J ends lost 0 bases and 6 bases, in that order; junction bases with no gene match: 8. The germline gives CDR1 SGDLS, CDR2 YYNGEE. This CDR3 spans 15 amino acids. In DNA, the CDR3 is TGTGCCAGCAGCGTAGCTGAACAGGGGCAGGATGGCTACACCTTC. Amino acid sequence: CASSVAEQGQDGYTF.

The chain joins TRBV5-1 to TRBJ1-2, with TRBD1 matching 7 bases. The CDR3 consists of 16 residues. V was pared by 4 bases and J by 0 bases, with 9 bases of the junction left unmatched. CDR1 is SGHRS, CDR2 YFSETQ, per germline. The CDR3 protein is CASSPQSRGSNYGYTF. The CDR3 nucleotides are TGCGCCAGCAGCCCCCAGAGCAGGGGGTCTAACTATGGCTACACCTTC.

This chain connects TRBV5-4 to TRBJ2-3; D might be TRBD2 (5 bases). Trimming cost V 3 bases and J 0 bases, with 17 bases left between them. The CDR3 has 17 amino acids. The V gene's germline CDR1 is SGHNT and CDR2 YYREEE (reference sequence). CDR3 region: CASSSPQRPPSTDTQYF. DNA of the CDR3: TGTGCCAGCAGCTCGCCCCAGCGGCCGCCTAGCACAGATACGCAGTATTTT. Variable domain in full (rest from reference TRBV5-4 and TRBJ2-3): ETGVTQSPTHLIKTRGQQVTLRCSSQSGHNTVSWYQQALGQGPQFIFQYYREEENGRGNFPPRFSGLQFPNYSSELNVNALELDDSALYLCASSSPQRPPSTDTQYFGPGTRLTVL.

The V gene is TRBV6-1, the J gene TRBJ2-7; D gene uncertain. V was trimmed by 2 bases and J by 2 bases, leaving 13 bases between them. This CDR3 region has 15 residues. Germline CDR1 MNHNS, CDR2 SASEGT. CDR3 protein: CASSELFLETYEQYF. CDR3 DNA: TGTGCCAGCAGTGAATTGTTTTTAGAAACCTACGAGCAGTACTTC.

The gene calls are TRBV7-6 and TRBJ2-7; 8 bases map to TRBD2. V trimming: 4 bases; J trimming: 6 bases; junction bases outside the gene matches: 11. The CDR3 is 15 residues long. Germline V gene sequence: CDR1 SGHVS, CDR2 FNYEAQ. Here the CDR3 reads CASSSTAGTRFEQYF. CDR3 nucleotide sequence: TGTGCCAGCAGCTCGACAGCCGGGACTAGATTCGAGCAGTACTTC. Full variable domain (missing parts from reference TRBV7-6 and TRBJ2-7): GAGVSQSPRYKVTKRGQDVALRCDPISGHVSLYWYRQALGQGPEFLTYFNYEAQQDKSGLPNDRFSAERPEGSISTLTIQRTEQRDSAMYRCASSSTAGTRFEQYFGPGTRLTVT.

This clone was counted between two and nine times. Other DNA sequences within the sample encode an identical CDR3. The chain carries TRBV4-3 and TRBJ2-7, with 10 bases aligning to TRBD1. The trim removed 1 base at V and 1 base at J, leaving 4 bases unmatched. The CDR3 spans 16 residues. Germline CDR1 is LGHNA and CDR2 is YSLEER. The CDR3 loop reads CASSQGRGQGSYEQYF. In nucleotides, the CDR3 is TGCGCCAGCAGCCAAGGGCGGGGACAGGGGTCCTACGAGCAGTACTTC.

This chain links TRBV25-1 with TRBJ2-5; 7 nucleotides agree with TRBD2. The CDR3 has 14 amino acids. V lost 4 bases to trimming and J lost 1 base; unmatched junction nucleotides: 3. Per germline, CDR1 MGHDK and CDR2 SYGVNS. Here the CDR3 DNA reads TGTGCCAGCAGTGGAGGGGAGGGCCAAGAGACCCAGTACTTC. It codes for CASSGGEGQETQYF.

This clone was picked up one time. The chain is built from TRBV7-2 and TRBJ2-7; 9 bases agree with TRBD2. This CDR3 is 15 amino acids long. Trimming at V came to 8 bases and at J to 2 bases, leaving 10 bases not matched to a gene. The germline CDR1 and CDR2 sequences are SGHTA and FQGNSA. The chain's CDR3 is CASVPTSGDAYEQYF. CDR3 DNA sequence: TGTGCCAGCGTCCCGACTAGCGGCGATGCCTACGAGCAGTACTTC. The full variable domain, its missing parts supplied by reference TRBV7-2 and TRBJ2-7, is GAGVSQSPSNKVTEKGKDVELRCDPISGHTALYWYRQSLGQGLEFLIYFQGNSAPDKSGLPSDRFSAERTGGSVSTLTIQRTQQEDSAVYLCASVPTSGDAYEQYFGPGTRLTVT.

As regards this clone: In the same sample, other DNA sequences code for this CDR3. This chain uses TRBV11-2 with TRBJ2-7, with 8 bases that match TRBD2. Per germline, CDR1 SGHAT and CDR2 FQNNGV. J lost 4 bases, V lost 1 base, and 3 bases had no gene match. The CDR3 runs to 14 residues. CDR3 sequence reads: CASSLGREGYEQYF. The CDR3 DNA reads TGTGCCAGCAGCTTAGGTCGGGAGGGATACGAGCAGTACTTC. Supplemented by reference TRBV11-2 and TRBJ2-7, the full variable domain reads EAGVAQSPRYKIIEKRQSVAFWCNPISGHATLYWYQQILGQGPKLLIQFQNNGVVDDSQLPKDRFSAERLKGVDSTLKIQPAKLEDSAVYLCASSLGREGYEQYFGPGTRLTVT.

The chain recombines TRBV10-2 with TRBJ2-7; D perhaps matches TRBD1 (5 bases). Trimming removed 8 bases at V and 4 bases at J, with 9 bases between. The CDR3 has 11 amino acids. Germline CDR1 and CDR2: WSHSY and SAAADI. The CDR3 DNA reads as TGCGCCAGCCATAGGGGTTACGAGCAGTACTTC. Encoded protein: CASHRGYEQYF.

This chain's CDR3 is CASSLDTSGSGYEQYF. For the CDR3, the DNA is TGTGCCAGCAGCTTAGATACTAGCGGGAGCGGTTACGAGCAGTACTTC. This chain links TRBV7-2 with TRBJ2-7, with 11 bases identical to TRBD2. V was pared by 1 base and J by 4 bases, with 6 bases of the junction left unmatched. Germline assignment: CDR1 SGHTA and CDR2 FQGNSA. The CDR3 has 16 amino acids.

The rearrangement joins TRBV6-1 to TRBJ2-5; 9 positions match TRBD2. With 4 bases clipped from V and 4 bases from J, the junction kept 7 bases outside the gene matches. Germline values: CDR1 MNHNS, CDR2 SASEGT. The CDR3 runs 15 residues. The CDR3 region has the DNA TGTGCCAGCAGTGTTGGCGGGAGGGCCTCAGAGACCCAGTACTTC. The encoded protein is CASSVGGRASETQYF.

This chain links TRBV4-2 with TRBJ2-3; 12 positions match TRBD2. The CDR3 spans 19 residues. Looked up from germline, CDR1 is LGHNA and CDR2 is YNFKEQ. V was clipped by 2 bases and J by 2 bases; unmatched bases: 11. The CDR3 DNA sequence: TGTGCCAGCAGCCAATGGGGCCCCCGACTAGCGGGAGACACAGATACGCAGTATTTT. It yields the protein CASSQWGPRLAGDTDTQYF.

The sample holds a few counts of this clone. The chain links TRBV4-3 to TRBJ2-7, with no clear D. Trimming removed 1 base from V and 7 bases from J, with 14 bases in between. Germline V gene lookup returns CDR1 LGHNA and CDR2 YSLEER. The CDR3 contains 14 residues. Here the CDR3 DNA reads TGCGCCAGCAGCCAAGGCGTCAACGTGTGGGAGCAGTACTTC. It is translated as CASSQGVNVWEQYF.

The rearrangement uses TRBV19 and TRBJ2-1; weak D call: TRBD1 (5 bases). V was pared by 3 bases and J by 9 bases, with 12 bases between. Germline CDR1 is LNHDA and CDR2 is SQIVND (reference sequence). The CDR3 contains 13 residues. The CDR3 sequence: CASSIQGWGEQFF. For the CDR3, the DNA is TGTGCCAGTAGTATCCAGGGTTGGGGTGAGCAGTTCTTC.

This clone was picked up one time. The chain combines TRBV4-1 with TRBJ2-7; TRBD2 agrees at 15 bases. This CDR3 comprises 21 residues. CDR1 is MGHRA, CDR2 YSYEKL, per germline. The J segment lost 4 bases and the V segment lost 2 bases, leaving 18 bases of the junction unmatched. The CDR3 DNA sequence: TGCGCCAGCAGCCAACTCACTCCGGATCCGGGACTAGCGGGAGGAAATTACGAGCAGTACTTC. Translating it yields CASSQLTPDPGLAGGNYEQYF.